This T cell receptor beta chain originates from a study of shared clonotypes between healthy human individuals. Turning to the study itself: Three CD4 naive, three CD4 memory, two CD8 naive and one CD8 memory plate were used per donor.

Of note for this clone: The antigen is undetermined.

Germline V CDR1 and CDR2: SGHNT, YYREEE (reference sequence). This CDR3 region has 15 residues. Trimming stripped 5 bases from V and 5 bases from J, with 19 bases between. The run depth of the assay was deep. Profiling relied on immunoSEQ multiplex PCR, and the TCRdb table lists in-frame clones only, not all of them. Among under 1,900,000 clones listed, around 98.5% were seen once. Study outcomes and limitations: The study generally estimated greater richness for naive than memory subsets.

The sequence was collected from a man in his thirties or forties in good health. Sequencing used naive CD4+ T cells sorted from blood. Subset: CD45RA+ positively selected. V usage is TRBV5-4 and J usage is TRBJ2-5; a possible D gene is TRBD2 (7 bases). The CDR3 is CASSPRRGGQETQYF. CDR3 DNA sequence: TGTGCCAGCAGTCCCAGGAGGGGGGGGCAGGAGACCCAGTACTTC.